These 22 T cell receptor beta chains originate from one sample sequenced in a study of patients and donors after allogeneic stem cell transplantation. Via MiXCR, TCRdb re-called the RT-PCR reads, giving one row per CDR3 protein. The sample includes roughly 200,000 distinct CDR3 sequences, about 37% of them seen just once. The sequencing input was blood, either unsorted or a sorted T cell fraction (not recorded which). These TCRs come from a human donor who was either an allogeneic HSCT recipient or a stem cell or donor lymphocyte infusion donor (not recorded which). It is not recorded whose cells these are; they may come from a transplant donor.

The CDR3 sequence is CASSLEGRTYNEQFF. The CDR3 nucleotides read TGCGCCAGCAGCTTGGAAGGGAGGACCTACAATGAGCAGTTCTTC. The V call is TRBV5-1, the J call TRBJ2-1; possibly TRBD2 for D (6 bases). V was cut by 0 bases and J by 2 bases, with 9 bases left in between. CDR1 and CDR2 from the germline V gene are SGHRS and YFSETQ. This CDR3 is 15 amino acids long.

CDR3 region: CASSLDPRLAGGSNEQFF. The CDR3 DNA is TGTGCCAGCAGCTTAGATCCCCGACTAGCGGGGGGATCAAATGAGCAGTTCTTC. This chain links TRBV11-3 with TRBJ2-1; 13 nucleotides line up with TRBD2. The CDR3 contains 18 residues. Germline lookup yields CDR1 SGHNT and CDR2 YENEEA. V shed 0 bases and J 7 bases; nucleotides not matched to a gene: 9.

This clonotype turned up a few times. V gene TRBV10-3 combines with J gene TRBJ1-2; 7 bases are shared with TRBD1. Germline V gene sequence: CDR1 ENHRY, CDR2 SYGVKD. V dropped 8 bases and J dropped 0; count of bases not matched to a gene: 6. The CDR3 is made up of 14 amino acids. For the CDR3, the DNA is TGTGCCATCCTGAGACAGGGAACTAACTATGGCTACACCTTC. It encodes CAILRQGTNYGYTF.

The rearrangement uses TRBV9 and TRBJ2-2, with 9 bases that match TRBD1. V lost 1 base to trimming and J lost 2 bases; unmatched junction nucleotides: 3. The germline V gene has CDR1 SGDLS and CDR2 YYNGEE. The CDR3 runs 16 residues. CDR3 bases: TGTGCCAGCAGCGTATCGACAGGGGGAAACACCGGGGAGCTGTTTTTT. Translated: CASSVSTGGNTGELFF.

This clonotype was counted a few times. This chain uses TRBV5-1 with TRBJ1-2, with a weak D call TRBD1 (5 bases). The CDR3 length is 15 residues. The V end lost 2 bases, the J end lost 4 bases, and 15 bases lay between the germline ends. Germline-derived CDR1 and CDR2 are SGHRS and YFSETQ. The CDR3 spells CASSLFIGTGYGYTF. DNA for the CDR3: TGCGCCAGCAGCTTATTCATCGGGACGGGCTATGGCTACACCTTC.

The chain combines TRBV20-1 with TRBJ2-3, with no clear D. CDR1 and CDR2 (germline): DFQATT, SNEGSKA (reference sequence). The CDR3 loop spans 11 amino acids. The V end lost 6 bases, the J end lost 6 bases, and 10 bases lay between the germline ends. The CDR3 is CSATKGDTQYF. The CDR3 region has the DNA TGCAGTGCAACCAAGGGCGATACGCAGTATTTT.

There are a few counts of this clonotype. The V and J genes are TRBV15 and TRBJ1-4; 9 bases line up with TRBD1. The CDR3 has 15 amino acids. V dropped 1 base and J dropped 5; count of bases not matched to a gene: 2. Germline CDR1 is LNHNV and CDR2 is YYDKDF (reference sequence). CDR3 loop: CATSRGGQGNEKLFF. CDR3 DNA: TGTGCCACCAGCAGAGGGGGACAGGGAAATGAAAAACTGTTTTTT.

A few counts support this clonotype. The J gene is TRBJ1-2, the V gene TRBV5-6; 7 nucleotides line up with TRBD1. The J segment lost 4 bases and the V segment lost 3 bases, leaving 6 bases of the junction unmatched. Germline V gene data show CDR1 as SGHDT and CDR2 as YYEEEE. There are 14 residues in the CDR3. CDR3: CASSWDRLGYGYTF. As DNA, the CDR3 is TGTGCCAGCAGCTGGGACAGATTGGGCTATGGCTACACCTTC.

J is TRBJ1-6 and V is TRBV9; D is uncertain. V shed 5 bases and J shed 9 bases, with 9 bases lying between them. The CDR3 contains 12 residues. The germline gives CDR1 SGDLS, CDR2 YYNGEE. CDR3 sequence reads: CASSEGSSPLHF. The CDR3, as DNA: TGTGCCAGCAGTGAAGGGAGTTCACCCCTCCACTTT. Full variable domain (missing parts from reference TRBV9 and TRBJ1-6): DSGVTQTPKHLITATGQRVTLRCSPRSGDLSVYWYQQSLDQGLQFLIQYYNGEERAKGNILERFSAQQFPDLHSELNLSSLELGDSALYFCASSEGSSPLHFGNGTRLTVT.

The chain uses TRBV6-6 and TRBJ1-1; no clear D. Trimming cost V 2 bases and J 9 bases, with 7 bases left between them. This CDR3 is 11 amino acids long. Germline values: CDR1 MNHNY, CDR2 SVGAGI (reference sequence). The CDR3 DNA sequence: TGTGCCAGCAGTTACGAGCAAAAAGCTTTCTTT. Translating it yields CASSYEQKAFF.

This rearrangement joins TRBV24-1 to TRBJ2-2; weak D call: TRBD2 (5 bases). V was clipped by 6 bases and J by 7 bases, with 5 bases between them. The CDR3 is made up of 11 amino acids. The germline CDR1 and CDR2 sequences are KGHDR and SFDVKD. The CDR3 DNA follows: TGTGCCACCAGTCGGGACGGGGAGCTGTTTTTT. Translated: CATSRDGELFF.

CDR3 DNA: TGTGCCAGCAAACGGACAGGGGACGGCTACACCTTC. Its protein product is CASKRTGDGYTF. This chain uses TRBV6-5 with TRBJ1-2; 9 nucleotides align to TRBD1. Germline CDR1 reads MNHEY; CDR2 reads SVGAGI. After removal of 7 bases from V and 8 bases from J, the junction contained 5 bases not matched to a gene. This CDR3 is 12 amino acids long.

The J gene is TRBJ2-7, the V gene TRBV29-1; 7 bases agree with TRBD1. V shed 3 bases, J shed 1 base, and the junction held 6 bases outside the gene matches. Looked up from germline, CDR1 is SQVTM and CDR2 is ANQGSEA. CDR3 size: 14 residues. The CDR3 DNA follows: TGCAGCGTTGACTTAGGGGGCCCATCCTACGAGCAGTACTTC. It translates to CSVDLGGPSYEQYF.

This clonotype was seen repeatedly, ten times or more. V usage is TRBV12-3 or TRBV12-4 and J usage is TRBJ1-6, with unresolved D. Trimming shortened V by 3 bases and J by 1 base, and 7 bases separated the two germline ends. The CDR3 covers 15 residues. The CDR3 loop is CASSFPASYNSPLHF. For the CDR3, the DNA is TGTGCCAGCAGTTTCCCGGCGTCCTATAATTCACCCCTCCACTTT.

The rearrangement links TRBV27 to TRBJ2-7; maybe TRBD2 (5 bases). This CDR3 has 13 residues. Germline-derived CDR1 and CDR2 are MNHEY and SMNVEV (reference sequence). The V end lost 6 bases, the J end lost 2 bases, and 11 bases lay between the germline ends. CDR3 region: CASRAGEAYEQYF. The CDR3 nucleotides read TGTGCCAGCAGGGCGGGCGAGGCCTACGAGCAGTACTTC.

The genes are TRBV6-5 and TRBJ1-4; D call uncertain. The length of the CDR3 is 15 residues. Deletions cut 2 bases from V and 8 bases from J, with 15 bases between. CDR1 is MNHEY and CDR2 is SVGAGI in the germline V gene. This CDR3 reads CASSYHGRGGEKLFF. CDR3 bases: TGTGCCAGCAGTTACCACGGACGAGGAGGGGAAAAACTGTTTTTT.

This clonotype was counted a few times. The chain combines TRBV7-9 with TRBJ1-3; 8 bases map to TRBD1. Germline V gene lookup returns CDR1 SEHNR and CDR2 FQNEAQ (reference sequence). This CDR3 comprises 15 residues. V was pared by 5 bases and J by 0 bases, with 3 bases of the junction left unmatched. CDR3 in amino acids: CASSTGQGSGNTIYF. The CDR3 nucleotides read TGTGCCAGCAGCACTGGACAGGGCTCTGGAAACACCATATATTTT.

The chain uses TRBV28 and TRBJ1-5, with D possibly TRBD1 on 5 matching bases. The V gene lost 4 bases and the J gene lost 6 bases, with 13 bases spanning the gap. The germline V gene encodes CDR1 MDHEN and CDR2 SYDVKM. The length of the CDR3 is 14 residues. The CDR3 coding sequence is TGTGCCAGCAGTTCGACTGCAGGGATTCAGCCCCAGCATTTT. This codes for CASSSTAGIQPQHF.

The V and J genes are TRBV5-1 and TRBJ2-1, with D tentatively TRBD1 or TRBD2 (5 bases each). The germline gives CDR1 SGHRS, CDR2 YFSETQ. The germline V and J ends were trimmed by 0 bases and 5 bases, with 12 bases remaining between them. This CDR3 has 15 residues. This chain's CDR3 is CASSLAPGPDNEQFF. The CDR3 DNA follows: TGCGCCAGCAGCTTGGCCCCGGGGCCCGACAATGAGCAGTTCTTC.

The chain couples TRBV4-3 to TRBJ2-1; 11 nucleotides match TRBD1. Germline trimming cut 2 bases from V and 9 bases from J; bases unmatched to any gene: 6. The germline CDR1 and CDR2 sequences are LGHNA and YSLEER. The CDR3 consists of 15 residues. The CDR3 here is CASSQTGQGEGEQFF. Written as DNA, the CDR3 is TGCGCCAGCAGCCAAACGGGACAGGGGGAAGGTGAGCAGTTCTTC.

This clonotype was seen at least ten times. The chain couples TRBV7-2 to TRBJ1-2; 7 bases map to TRBD1. Germline-derived CDR1 and CDR2 are SGHTA and FQGNSA. This CDR3 is built from 15 residues. The J segment lost 4 bases and the V segment lost 5 bases, leaving 10 bases of the junction unmatched. CDR3 protein: CASSEPTGTGYGYTF. DNA for the CDR3: TGTGCCAGCAGCGAACCGACAGGGACCGGCTATGGCTACACCTTC.

The CDR3 protein is CASSLDRGSSPLHF. CDR3 coding DNA: TGCGCCAGCAGCCTTGACAGGGGAAGTTCACCCCTCCACTTT. The chain combines TRBV5-1 with TRBJ1-6; 8 bases fit TRBD1. The length of the CDR3 is 14 residues. Germline lookup yields CDR1 SGHRS and CDR2 YFSETQ. V was clipped by 4 bases and J by 9 bases; unmatched bases: 6. Full variable domain (missing parts from reference TRBV5-1 and TRBJ1-6): KAGVTQTPRYLIKTRGQQVTLSCSPISGHRSVSWYQQTPGQGLQFLFEYFSETQRNKGNFPGRFSGRQFSNSRSEMNVSTLELGDSALYLCASSLDRGSSPLHFGNGTRLTVT.